This T cell receptor (beta chain) emerged from a study of shared clonotypes between healthy human individuals. As for this clone: The antigen remains unidentified.

General study points: The study found approximately 5% of naive CD4 clonotypes shared across a handful of donors.

CD45RA+ naive and CD45RA-negative memory subsets were separated from CD4+ cells. Trimming shortened V by 0 bases and J by 10 bases, and 7 bases separated the two germline ends. The CDR3 has 13 residues. Germline CDR1 SGHTA, CDR2 FQGTGA. The assay ran at deep level. Per the authors' pipeline: Filtering differed since immunoSEQ provided only junctions, with no quality scores. TCRdb keeps only in-frame clones here, not all; method: immunoSEQ multiplex PCR. V, J and clone size were drawn from that table, and D and trimming were deduced from the DNA. The table lists about 2,500,000 clones, over 85% of them singletons.

This chain links TRBV7-3 with TRBJ1-6; D gene ambiguous. This receptor was taken from a man aged 18 to 29 in good health. Sequences were obtained from naive CD4+ T cells sorted from blood. This sample's subset: CD45RA+ positively selected. CDR3 residues: CASSLTLISPLHF. As DNA, the CDR3 is TGTGCCAGCAGCTTAACGTTAATCTCACCCCTCCACTTT.